This TCR beta chain was retrieved from a study of T cell responses to AZD1222 COVID-19 vaccine. Whole-study findings and limits: Spike was spanned by vaccine-associated CD4 TCRs, which were dominant at 160-218 and 743-854. Donors skewed white British and female; clonal diversity was possibly underestimated. Baseline serology detected seropositivity in only six or seven AZD1222 recipients.

This clone was seen only once. The target antigen is unknown. Using immunoSEQ multiplex PCR, the repertoire was profiled, and TCRdb retains in-frame clones only, with some absent. The sample yields approximately 92,000 clones, about 85% seen once. V dropped 8 bases and J dropped 2; count of bases not matched to a gene: 5. The CDR3 runs to 13 residues. CDR1 SNHLY and CDR2 FYNNEI come from the germline V gene. This chain links TRBV2 with TRBJ1-1; 7 bases align to TRBD1. This TCR was recovered from an adult in good health. This specimen consisted of peripheral blood, obtained on day 0 of AZD1222 vaccination. The CDR3 nucleotides are TGTGCCAGCTCGGGACAGCACAACACTGAAGCTTTCTTT. It specifies CASSGQHNTEAFF.